Following are 11 T cell receptor beta chains from one sample sequenced in a study of T cell repertoires in cytomegalovirus infection. These receptors have no known antigen. TCRdb called the reads again in MiXCR, with one record for every CDR3 protein. This sample carries more than 95,000 distinct CDR3 sequences, 25% to 35% of them seen once, and the ten largest clones take roughly three fifths. The sequencing used CD8+ T cells from cultured PBMCs, collected from culture after CMV antigen stimulation. These receptors originate from a human donor in good health (CMV status not recorded). Some clones in this sample may be carry-over from other donors' samples.

The chain joins TRBV27 to TRBJ2-4, with D perhaps TRBD1 (6 bases). V lost 3 bases, J lost 4 bases, and 19 bases lay in between. The CDR3 length is 17 residues. Germline CDR1 reads MNHEY; CDR2 reads SMNVEV (reference sequence). The DNA for the CDR3 is TGTGCCAGCAGTTTCCTCCCGCAGACAGGTGGGAAAAACATTCAGTACTTC. It translates to CASSFLPQTGGKNIQYF.

This clonotype came up a few times. The rearrangement uses TRBV6-2 or TRBV6-3 and TRBJ2-1, with TRBD2 as a possible D gene (6 bases). V was cut by 2 bases and J by 1 base, with 12 bases left in between. The CDR3 consists of 16 residues. Germline V lookup: CDR1 MNHEY, CDR2 SVGEGT. The CDR3 region is CASSYPGTLSYNEQFF. The DNA of the CDR3 is TGTGCCAGCAGTTACCCCGGGACTCTTTCCTACAATGAGCAGTTCTTC.

The genes are TRBV4-1 and TRBJ2-1; 15 bases are a match to TRBD2. Germline CDR1 MGHRA, CDR2 YSYEKL. Trimming at V came to 4 bases and at J to 8 bases, leaving 3 bases not matched to a gene. The CDR3 covers 15 residues. The CDR3 DNA is TGCGCCAGCAGCCCCAGGACTAGCGGGGGGGATGAGCAGTTCTTC. This sequence encodes CASSPRTSGGDEQFF.

The genes are TRBV7-8 and TRBJ2-2; no firm D call. CDR3 length equals 19 residues. Germline V gives CDR1 SGHVS, CDR2 FQNEAQ. Trimming took 1 base from V and 3 from J, leaving 21 bases between them. CDR3 sequence reads: CASSLVASLTPSYTGELFF. In DNA form, the CDR3 reads TGTGCCAGCAGCTTAGTGGCCAGCTTAACCCCGTCTTACACCGGGGAGCTGTTTTTT.

The V gene is TRBV29-1, the J gene TRBJ1-1; no clear D gene. CDR1 SQVTM and CDR2 ANQGSEA come from the germline V gene. V was pared by 1 base and J by 7 bases, with 7 bases between. The CDR3 is 11 amino acids. CDR3 loop: CSVEGNYEAFF. DNA for the CDR3: TGCAGCGTTGAAGGGAACTATGAAGCTTTCTTT.

This clonotype has a count of ten or more. The V and J genes are TRBV7-2 and TRBJ2-3; 8 bases are shared with TRBD1. Trimming at V came to 5 bases and at J to 4 bases, leaving 20 bases not matched to a gene. This CDR3 spans 19 amino acids. The germline V gene encodes CDR1 SGHTA and CDR2 FQGNSA. The CDR3 spells CASSGPSDRGMVGADTQYF. The CDR3, as DNA: TGTGCCAGCAGCGGGCCTTCAGACAGGGGAATGGTTGGGGCAGATACGCAGTATTTT.

The table lists this clonotype with a few counts. The chain has TRBV5-1 and TRBJ2-3; D gene ambiguous. The CDR3 spans 13 residues. Trimming took 2 bases from V and 4 from J, leaving 8 bases between them. Germline lookup yields CDR1 SGHRS and CDR2 YFSETQ. The CDR3 nucleotides read TGCGCCAGCAGCTTAGACGGAGCAGATACGCAGTATTTT. Translation: CASSLDGADTQYF.

The chain combines TRBV12-3 or TRBV12-4 with TRBJ1-5, with unresolved D. The V end lost 6 bases, the J end lost 5 bases, and 8 bases lay between the germline ends. The CDR3 has 12 residues. The CDR3 DNA reads as TGTGCCAGCAGACACTTGGATCAGCCCCAGCATTTT. It is translated as CASRHLDQPQHF.

The rearrangement joins TRBV7-6 to TRBJ1-1, with D possibly being TRBD1 (6 bases). Trimming removed 2 bases from V and 3 bases from J, with 13 bases in between. The germline V gene encodes CDR1 SGHVS and CDR2 FNYEAQ. The CDR3 is made up of 15 amino acids. The CDR3 is CASSLRGIDDTEAFF. In DNA form, the CDR3 reads TGTGCCAGCAGCTTAAGGGGGATAGATGACACTGAAGCTTTCTTT.

In its sample, this clonotype was seen a few times. This chain's CDR3 is CASSQGAATVNYGYTF. The CDR3 region has the DNA TGCGCCAGCAGCCAAGGAGCAGCGACAGTCAACTATGGCTACACCTTC. J is TRBJ1-2 and V is TRBV4-1, with a tentative D call TRBD1 (5 bases). V gave up 1 base and J gave up 2 bases, with 14 bases separating them. Germline V CDR1 and CDR2: MGHRA, YSYEKL. CDR3 size: 16 residues.

This clonotype was seen a handful of times. The CDR3 loop is CASSLGTGGNEKLFF. The DNA for the CDR3 is TGCGCCAGCAGCTTGGGGACAGGGGGGAATGAAAAACTGTTTTTT. This chain connects TRBV5-1 to TRBJ1-4; 10 nucleotides match TRBD1. This CDR3 contains 15 residues. V lost 0 bases, J lost 5 bases, and 1 base stayed unmatched. Germline V gene sequence: CDR1 SGHRS, CDR2 YFSETQ.